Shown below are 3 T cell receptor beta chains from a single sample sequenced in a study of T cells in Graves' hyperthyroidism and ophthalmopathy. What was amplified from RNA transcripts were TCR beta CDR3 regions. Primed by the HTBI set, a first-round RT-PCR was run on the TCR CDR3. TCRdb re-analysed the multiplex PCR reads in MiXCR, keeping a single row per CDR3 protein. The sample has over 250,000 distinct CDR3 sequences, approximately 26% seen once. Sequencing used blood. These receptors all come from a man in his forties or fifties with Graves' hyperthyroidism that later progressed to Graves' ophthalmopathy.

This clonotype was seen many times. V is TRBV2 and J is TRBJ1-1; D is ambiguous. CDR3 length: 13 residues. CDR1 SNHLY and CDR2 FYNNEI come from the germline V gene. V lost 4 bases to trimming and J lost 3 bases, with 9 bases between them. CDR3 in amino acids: CASSGDTYTEAFF. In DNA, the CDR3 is TGTGCCAGCAGTGGAGACACGTACACTGAAGCTTTCTTT.

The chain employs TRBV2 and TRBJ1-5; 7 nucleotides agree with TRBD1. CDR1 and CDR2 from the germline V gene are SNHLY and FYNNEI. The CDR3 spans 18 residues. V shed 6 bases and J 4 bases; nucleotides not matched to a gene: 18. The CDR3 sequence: CASSVKADREVLNQPQHF. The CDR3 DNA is TGTGCCAGCAGCGTAAAGGCCGACAGGGAGGTGCTGAATCAGCCCCAGCATTTT.

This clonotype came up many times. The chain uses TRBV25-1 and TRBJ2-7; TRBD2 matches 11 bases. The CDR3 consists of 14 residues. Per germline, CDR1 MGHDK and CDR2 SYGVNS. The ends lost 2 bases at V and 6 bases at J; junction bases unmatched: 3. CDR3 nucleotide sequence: TGTGCCAGCAGTGAACTAGCGGGAGGCCTCGAGCAGTACTTC. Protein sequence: CASSELAGGLEQYF.